These 18 T cell receptor beta chains share one sample of origin, sequenced in a study of T-cell memory formation after mild COVID-19. TCRdb redid the calling of the 5' RACE reads with MiXCR, one entry per CDR3 protein. The data contain over 300,000 distinct CDR3 sequences, 20% to 25% of them singletons. Sequencing was carried out using PBMCs or a T cell subset sorted from them (not recorded which). All receptors come from a man aged 18 to 29 who had mild COVID-19 (a few samples of this study predate the infection). Cell type and time point are not known.

This clonotype was detected ten times or more. The genes are TRBV12-3 or TRBV12-4 and TRBJ2-5; TRBD1 matches at 7 bases. Losses at the gene ends were 5 bases for V and 6 bases for J; bases not matched to a gene: 6. This CDR3 comprises 13 residues. CDR3 sequence: CASSGTARKTQYF. The DNA of the CDR3 is TGTGCCAGCAGTGGGACAGCACGGAAGACCCAGTACTTC.

Only a few counts were recorded for this clonotype. The CDR3 nucleotides read TGCGCCAGCAGCTTACGGACCCAGGGGGTCCGGGAGCTGTTTTTT. Its translation: CASSLRTQGVRELFF. The rearrangement uses TRBV5-1 and TRBJ2-2; 7 nucleotides match TRBD1. V lost 2 bases, J lost 9 bases, and 10 bases stayed unmatched. Germline V lookup: CDR1 SGHRS, CDR2 YFSETQ. The CDR3 loop spans 15 amino acids.

In this sample, this clonotype turned up many times. The chain joins TRBV11-2 to TRBJ2-2; TRBD2 matches at 10 bases. Germline trimming cut 4 bases from V and 4 bases from J; bases unmatched to any gene: 6. CDR1 SGHAT and CDR2 FQNNGV come from the germline V gene. The CDR3 spans 16 residues. CDR3: CASSSIAGGRTGELFF. The CDR3 DNA sequence: TGTGCCAGCAGCTCAATAGCGGGGGGACGCACCGGGGAGCTGTTTTTT.

This clonotype has only a few counts. The chain employs TRBV7-3 and TRBJ2-1; possibly TRBD2 for D (6 bases). From germline, CDR1 is SGHTA and CDR2 FQGTGA. This CDR3 is built from 12 residues. V lost 5 bases to trimming and J lost 9 bases, with 11 bases between them. In DNA form, the CDR3 reads TGTGCCAGCAGCCGAGGAGGGGCTGAGCAGTTCTTC. Residues: CASSRGGAEQFF. Combining the CDR3 with reference TRBV7-3 and TRBJ2-1 gives the whole variable domain GAGVSQTPSNKVTEKGKYVELRCDPISGHTALYWYRQSLGQGPEFLIYFQGTGAADDSGLPNDRFFAVRPEGSVSTLKIQRTERGDSAVYLCASSRGGAEQFFGPGTRLTVL.

This clonotype was seen ten or more times. The chain recombines TRBV4-3 with TRBJ1-5, with D unresolved. The CDR3 length is 14 residues. Germline V gene sequence: CDR1 LGHNA, CDR2 YSLEER. Trimming left V 0 bases short and J 0 bases short, with 3 bases between. This chain's CDR3 is CASSQDLSNQPQHF. The CDR3 region has the DNA TGCGCCAGCAGCCAAGATCTTAGCAATCAGCCCCAGCATTTT.

There are many counts of this clonotype. The rearrangement joins TRBV15 to TRBJ1-1; D is unclear. The CDR3 runs 15 residues. Germline V gene data show CDR1 as LNHNV and CDR2 as YYDKDF (reference sequence). Deletions cut 0 bases from V and 3 bases from J, with 11 bases between. The CDR3 nucleotides are TGTGCCACCAGCAGAGACCTGGGGTGGGACACTGAAGCTTTCTTT. Translating gives CATSRDLGWDTEAFF.

The chain links TRBV30 to TRBJ2-3; TRBD1 might be the D (5 bases). V gave up 2 bases and J gave up 4 bases, with 10 bases separating them. Germline CDR1 GTSNPN, CDR2 SVGIG (reference sequence). The CDR3 totals 13 residues. The CDR3 loop reads CAWSNLGPDTQYF. CDR3 nucleotide sequence: TGTGCCTGGAGTAATCTGGGGCCAGATACGCAGTATTTT.

This clonotype appeared a single time. V usage is TRBV12-3 or TRBV12-4 and J usage is TRBJ1-1; D is ambiguous. The CDR3 totals 13 residues. Trimming removed 6 bases from V and 1 base from J, with 9 bases in between. The CDR3 DNA reads as TGTGCCAGCAGGCCGCCGGGGAACACTGAAGCTTTCTTT. As protein: CASRPPGNTEAFF.

The chain carries TRBV6-2 or TRBV6-3 and TRBJ2-5; TRBD1 or TRBD2 may be the D gene (6 bases each). The V and J ends lost 2 bases and 1 base respectively, with 17 bases between them. CDR1 and CDR2 from the germline V gene are MNHEY and SVGEGT. The CDR3 contains 17 residues. CDR3 nucleotide sequence: TGTGCCAGCAGTTACACGACAGGACTAACCCGCCAAGAGACCCAGTACTTC. Translation gives CASSYTTGLTRQETQYF.

The rearrangement uses TRBV24-1 and TRBJ1-6; D gene ambiguous. The CDR3 consists of 14 residues. Germline loops: CDR1 KGHDR, CDR2 SFDVKD. V lost 4 bases and J 2 bases, leaving 5 bases between the germline ends. The chain's CDR3 is CATSDGTYNSPLHF. The CDR3 DNA is TGTGCCACCAGTGACGGGACCTATAATTCACCCCTCCACTTT.

The chain couples TRBV3-1 to TRBJ2-3, with D perhaps TRBD2 (7 bases). V shed 0 bases and J shed 4 bases, with 14 bases lying between them. Germline values: CDR1 LGHDT, CDR2 YNNKEL (reference sequence). This CDR3 comprises 16 residues. As DNA, the CDR3 is TGTGCCAGCAGCCAAGATTCCGGGGGGCCCGCAGATACGCAGTATTTT. Amino acids: CASSQDSGGPADTQYF.

About this clonotype itself: The junction departs from the called germline gene at one end, perhaps through a read error. This chain connects TRBV10-3 to TRBJ1-1, with 9 bases aligning to TRBD1. In germline, CDR1 is ENHRY, CDR2 SYGVKD. The CDR3 consists of 15 residues. CDR3 in DNA: TGTGCCATCAGTGAGTCGAGAGACAGGGGGTCTGACGCTTTCTTT. Translating it yields CAISESRDRGSDAFF.

For the CDR3, the DNA is TGCAGTGCTAGAGACCCAGGGGGGGTCGCCGGCGGGGAGCTGTTTTTT. Its protein product is CSARDPGGVAGGELFF. The V call is TRBV20-1, the J call TRBJ2-2; D might be TRBD1 or TRBD2, each matching 7 bases. CDR3 length: 16 amino acids. V lost 0 bases and J 7 bases, leaving 18 bases between the germline ends. Germline-derived CDR1 and CDR2 are DFQATT and SNEGSKA (reference sequence).

DNA for the CDR3: TGTGCCAGCAGTCGGGAGCGGCGGCAGTACTTC. Its protein product is CASSRERRQYF. J is TRBJ2-5 and V is TRBV9; D may be TRBD2 (6 bases). Trimming left V 5 bases short and J 11 bases short, with 13 bases between. The length of the CDR3 is 11 residues. Germline assignment: CDR1 SGDLS and CDR2 YYNGEE.

This clonotype has a handful of counts. J is TRBJ2-1 and V is TRBV20-1; D is ambiguous. V gave up 7 bases and J gave up 3 bases, with 19 bases separating them. Germline CDR1 is DFQATT and CDR2 is SNEGSKA (reference sequence). This CDR3 region has 15 residues. In DNA, the CDR3 is TGCAGTGTCCCGCGCAGGAACTATAACTACAATGAGCAGTTCTTC. It codes for CSVPRRNYNYNEQFF.

The rearrangement uses TRBV5-1 and TRBJ1-6; D unresolved. Germline V gives CDR1 SGHRS, CDR2 YFSETQ. V lost 0 bases, J lost 7 bases, and 5 bases lay in between. This CDR3 contains 13 residues. CDR3 loop: CASSLGLNSPLHF. The CDR3 DNA reads TGCGCCAGCAGCTTGGGGCTGAATTCACCCCTCCACTTT.

This clonotype occurred a few times. The CDR3 sequence is CASSHDEGPSSYNEQFF. CDR3 in DNA: TGTGCCAGCAGCCACGACGAGGGACCTAGCTCCTACAATGAGCAGTTCTTC. The chain links TRBV7-8 to TRBJ2-1; D may be TRBD1 or TRBD2 (5 bases each). V lost 5 bases to trimming and J lost 0 bases, with 17 bases between them. This CDR3 contains 17 residues. From germline, CDR1 is SGHVS and CDR2 FQNEAQ.

V usage is TRBV7-9 and J usage is TRBJ2-5, with a weak D call TRBD1 (6 bases). CDR3 length: 14 amino acids. Between the trimmed V and J ends, which lost 3 bases and 2 bases, there was a span of 10 bases. Per the germline V gene, CDR1 is SEHNR and CDR2 is FQNEAQ (reference sequence). The CDR3, as DNA: TGTGCCAGCAGCTTCGGGACACGACAAGAGACCCAGTACTTC. Residues: CASSFGTRQETQYF.